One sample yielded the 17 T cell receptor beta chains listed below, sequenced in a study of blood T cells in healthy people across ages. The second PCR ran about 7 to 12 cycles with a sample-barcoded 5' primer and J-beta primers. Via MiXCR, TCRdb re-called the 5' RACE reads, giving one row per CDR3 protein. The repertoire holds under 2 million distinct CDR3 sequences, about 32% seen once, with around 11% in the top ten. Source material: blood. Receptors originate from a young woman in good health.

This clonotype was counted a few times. The CDR3 loop reads CSASRLGGQQLTDTQYF. CDR3 sequence (DNA): TGCAGTGCCAGTCGGCTGGGAGGGCAGCAGCTCACAGATACGCAGTATTTT. The chain combines TRBV20-1 with TRBJ2-3; 7 bases align to TRBD2. CDR3 length: 17 residues. V shed 6 bases, J shed 2 bases, and the junction held 17 bases outside the gene matches. The germline gives CDR1 DFQATT, CDR2 SNEGSKA (reference sequence).

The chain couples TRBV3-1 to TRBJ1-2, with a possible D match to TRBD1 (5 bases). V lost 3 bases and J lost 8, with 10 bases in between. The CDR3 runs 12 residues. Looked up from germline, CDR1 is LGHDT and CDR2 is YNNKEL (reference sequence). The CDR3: CASSQFRDGYTF. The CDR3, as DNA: TGTGCCAGCAGCCAGTTCCGGGACGGCTACACCTTC.

This chain's CDR3 is CASSQDKVGARLREQFF. In nucleotides, the CDR3 is TGCGCCAGCAGCCAAGATAAAGTGGGAGCCCGACTTCGTGAGCAGTTCTTC. The chain has TRBV4-1 and TRBJ2-1, with TRBD2 as a possible D gene (5 bases). V was trimmed by 0 bases and J by 9 bases, leaving 21 bases between them. CDR3 size: 17 residues. In germline, CDR1 is MGHRA, CDR2 YSYEKL.

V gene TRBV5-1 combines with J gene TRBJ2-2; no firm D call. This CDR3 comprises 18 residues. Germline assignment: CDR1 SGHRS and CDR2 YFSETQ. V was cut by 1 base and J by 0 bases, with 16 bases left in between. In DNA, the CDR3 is TGCGCCAGCAGCTTGATCGCCCGGACCTTTTCGAACACCGGGGAGCTGTTTTTT. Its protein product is CASSLIARTFSNTGELFF.

The CDR3 here is CASSQVVGDRVWGYTF. Here the CDR3 DNA reads TGCGCCAGCAGCCAAGTTGTGGGAGACAGGGTGTGGGGCTACACCTTC. The gene calls are TRBV4-1 and TRBJ1-2; 7 bases agree with TRBD1. Germline V lookup: CDR1 MGHRA, CDR2 YSYEKL. V trimming: 1 base; J trimming: 8 bases; junction bases outside the gene matches: 13. The CDR3 extends over 16 amino acids.

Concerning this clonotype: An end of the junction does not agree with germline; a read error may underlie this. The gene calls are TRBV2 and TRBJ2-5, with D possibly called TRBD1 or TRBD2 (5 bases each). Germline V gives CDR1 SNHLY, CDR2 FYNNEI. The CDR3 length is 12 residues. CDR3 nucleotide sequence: TGTACCAGCGGTAGGGGCGTCCAAGGCCAGTACTTC. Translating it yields CTSGRGVQGQYF.

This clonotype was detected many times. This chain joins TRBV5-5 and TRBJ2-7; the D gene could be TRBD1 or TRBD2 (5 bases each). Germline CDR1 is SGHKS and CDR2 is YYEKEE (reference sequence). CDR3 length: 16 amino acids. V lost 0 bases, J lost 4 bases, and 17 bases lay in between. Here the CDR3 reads CASSLARGADLYEQYF. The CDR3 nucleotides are TGTGCCAGCAGCTTGGCCAGAGGGGCAGACCTTTACGAGCAGTACTTC.

The CDR3 loop reads CATRAGTANTEAFF. The DNA of the CDR3 is TGTGCCACGAGGGCAGGGACGGCGAACACTGAAGCTTTCTTT. The chain recombines TRBV15 with TRBJ1-1; a possible D gene is TRBD1 (5 bases). V lost 9 bases to trimming and J lost 1 base, with 15 bases between them. This CDR3 spans 14 amino acids. Germline V gives CDR1 LNHNV, CDR2 YYDKDF (reference sequence).

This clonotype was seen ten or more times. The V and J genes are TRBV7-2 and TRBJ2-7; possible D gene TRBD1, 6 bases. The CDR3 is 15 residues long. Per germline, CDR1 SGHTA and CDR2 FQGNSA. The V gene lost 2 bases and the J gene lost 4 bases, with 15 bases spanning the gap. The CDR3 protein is CASSLTTGFSYEQYF. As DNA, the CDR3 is TGTGCCAGCAGCTTAACCACAGGGTTCTCATACGAGCAGTACTTC. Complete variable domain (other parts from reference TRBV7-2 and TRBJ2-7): GAGVSQSPSNKVTEKGKDVELRCDPISGHTALYWYRQSLGQGLEFLIYFQGNSAPDKSGLPSDRFSAERTGGSVSTLTIQRTQQEDSAVYLCASSLTTGFSYEQYFGPGTRLTVT.

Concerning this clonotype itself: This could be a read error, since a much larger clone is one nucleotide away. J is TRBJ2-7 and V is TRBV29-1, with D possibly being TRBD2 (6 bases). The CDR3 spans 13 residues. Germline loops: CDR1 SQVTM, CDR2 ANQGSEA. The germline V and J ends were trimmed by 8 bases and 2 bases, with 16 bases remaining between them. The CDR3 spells CSIVGGKTYEQYF. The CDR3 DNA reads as TGCAGCATTGTAGGCGGGAAGACCTACGAGCAGTACTTC.

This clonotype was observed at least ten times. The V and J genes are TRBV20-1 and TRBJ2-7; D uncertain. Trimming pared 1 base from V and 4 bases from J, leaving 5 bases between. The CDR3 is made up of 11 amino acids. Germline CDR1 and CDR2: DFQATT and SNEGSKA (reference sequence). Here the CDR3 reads CSARAGYEQYF. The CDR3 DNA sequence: TGCAGTGCTAGAGCTGGGTACGAGCAGTACTTC.

The CDR3 here is CASSFFGRDKETQYF. DNA for the CDR3: TGTGCCAGCAGTTTCTTCGGGAGGGATAAAGAGACCCAGTACTTC. The V gene is TRBV28, the J gene TRBJ2-5, with TRBD2 matching over 8 bases. The CDR3 loop spans 15 amino acids. Trimming cost V 3 bases and J 3 bases; bases outside gene matches: 6. The germline gives CDR1 MDHEN, CDR2 SYDVKM.

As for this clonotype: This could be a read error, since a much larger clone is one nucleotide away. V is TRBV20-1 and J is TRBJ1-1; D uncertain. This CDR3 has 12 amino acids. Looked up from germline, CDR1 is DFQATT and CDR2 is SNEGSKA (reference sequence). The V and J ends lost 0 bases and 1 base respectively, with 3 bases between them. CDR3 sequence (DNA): TGCAGTGCTAGAGATAAGAACACTGAAGCTTTCTTT. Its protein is CSARDKNTEAFF.

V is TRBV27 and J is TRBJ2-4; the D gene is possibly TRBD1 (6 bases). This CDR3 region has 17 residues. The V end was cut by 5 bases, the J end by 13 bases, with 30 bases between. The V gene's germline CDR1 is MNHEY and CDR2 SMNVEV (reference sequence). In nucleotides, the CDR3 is TGTGCCAGCAGTCCGCTAGGGAGCTCGCAGGGGAACAATGAGCAGTACTTC. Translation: CASSPLGSSQGNNEQYF.

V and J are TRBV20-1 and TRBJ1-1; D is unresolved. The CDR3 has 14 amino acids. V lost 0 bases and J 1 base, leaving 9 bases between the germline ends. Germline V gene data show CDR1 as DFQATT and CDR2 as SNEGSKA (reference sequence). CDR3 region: CSARDETGNTEAFF. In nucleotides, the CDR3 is TGCAGTGCTAGAGATGAGACGGGGAACACTGAAGCTTTCTTT.

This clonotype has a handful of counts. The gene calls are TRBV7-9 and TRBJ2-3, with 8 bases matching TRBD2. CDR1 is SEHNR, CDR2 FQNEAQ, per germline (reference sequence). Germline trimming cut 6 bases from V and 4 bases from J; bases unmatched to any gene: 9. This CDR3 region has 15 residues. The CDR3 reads CASRAGLAGADTQYF. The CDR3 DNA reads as TGTGCCAGCAGGGCTGGACTAGCTGGGGCAGATACGCAGTATTTT.

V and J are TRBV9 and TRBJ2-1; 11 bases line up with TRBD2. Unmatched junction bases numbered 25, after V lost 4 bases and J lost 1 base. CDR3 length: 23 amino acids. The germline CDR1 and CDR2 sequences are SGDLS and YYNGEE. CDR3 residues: CASSSRPYYLGSGGAKSYNEQFF. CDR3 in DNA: TGTGCCAGCAGCTCCAGACCTTACTATCTTGGTAGCGGGGGGGCAAAATCCTACAATGAGCAGTTCTTC.